A selection of T cell receptor beta chains follows, all from one sample in a study of blood T cells in healthy people across ages. TCRdb analysed the 5' RACE reads with MiXCR anew, one entry per CDR3 protein. Of a few hundred thousand distinct CDR3 sequences in the sample, less than 30% were seen once. The sample comprised blood. All receptors come from a woman in her 70s in good health. Each CDR3 is given with its conserved first and last residue. A D gene is named only where the DNA matches it firmly. Clone size is stated in some rows and not others, as once, few, many or a class when expanded.

v_gene	j_gene	d_gene	abundance	CDR3nt	CDR3aa
TRBV6-6	TRBJ1-2	TRBD1	few	TGTGCCAGCAGTTACTCGTCAACAGGGGGGTACGGCTACACCTTC	CASSYSSTGGYGYTF
TRBV4-1	TRBJ2-7	NA	NA	TGCGCCAGCAGCCATCCTGGGGGGACCTACGAGCAGTACTTC	CASSHPGGTYEQYF
TRBV29-1	TRBJ2-1	NA	NA	TGCAGCTCTCCGGAGGGGAATGAGCAGTTCTTC	CSSPEGNEQFF
TRBV2	TRBJ2-2	TRBD1	few	TGTGCCAGCAGAGACGGGACAGGTGGCACCGGGGAGCTGTTTTTT	CASRDGTGGTGELFF
TRBV4-3	TRBJ2-3	NA	NA	TGCGCCAGCAGCCACGCGGGTGGGGGCACAGATACGCAGTATTTT	CASSHAGGGTDTQYF
TRBV7-9	TRBJ2-5	NA	few	TGTGCCAGCAGCTTAGCTGCCCTCGGGACGAAACAAGAGACCCAGTACTTC	CASSLAALGTKQETQYF
TRBV18	TRBJ2-1	NA	NA	TGTGCCACCCAGACAGACTACAATGAGCAGTTCTTC	CATQTDYNEQFF
TRBV6-2/TRBV6-3	TRBJ2-7	NA	NA	TGTGCCAGCAGTTACCCGGGGACTCATACAGGCACCGAGCAGTACTTC	CASSYPGTHTGTEQYF
TRBV5-6	TRBJ2-5	NA	many	TGTGCCAGCAGCTCGGACTTAAGCCAAGAGACCCAGTACTTC	CASSSDLSQETQYF
TRBV14	TRBJ1-3	NA	few	TGTGCCAGCAGCCAGTTGGGAAACACCATATATTTT	CASSQLGNTIYF
TRBV25-1	TRBJ2-1	NA	NA	TGTGCCAGTTACTCGGACTCCAATGAGCAGTTCTTC	CASYSDSNEQFF
TRBV5-1	TRBJ2-1	TRBD2	many	TGCGCCAGCAGCTCAACTAGCGGGAGGGGATACAATGAGCAGTTCTTC	CASSSTSGRGYNEQFF
TRBV7-2	TRBJ1-4	TRBD1	NA	TGTGCCAGCGCACCGGGGGGACAGACTAATGAAAAACTGTTTTTT	CASAPGGQTNEKLFF
TRBV12-3/TRBV12-4	TRBJ1-2	TRBD1	NA	TGTGCCAGCAGTTCCCCCCGTGGACAGGGTTATGGCTACACCTTC	CASSSPRGQGYGYTF